The 13 T cell receptor beta chains listed next were all sequenced from one sample in a study of shared clonotypes between healthy human individuals. The method was immunoSEQ multiplex PCR; TCRdb's version includes in-frame clones alone and lacks a portion of them. The sample lists 2 million to 2.5 million clones; 93% were seen once. The specimen was naive CD4+ T cells from PBMCs. Sample subset: CD45RA+ positively selected. These receptors originate from a man aged 18 to 35 in good health. Some clones in this sample may be carry-over from other donors' samples.

The sample holds one count of this clone. J is TRBJ1-1 and V is TRBV5-4; D not certain. Germline CDR1 reads SGHNT; CDR2 reads YYREEE (reference sequence). The length of the CDR3 is 13 residues. Trimming cost V 4 bases and J 3 bases, with 10 bases left between them. CDR3 loop: CASSLPGDTEAFF. In DNA form, the CDR3 reads TGTGCCAGCAGCCTCCCCGGGGACACTGAAGCTTTCTTT.

This rearrangement joins TRBV6-5 to TRBJ1-5; D call uncertain. The CDR3 length is 13 residues. Trimming left V 6 bases short and J 0 bases short, with 6 bases between. Germline V lookup: CDR1 MNHEY, CDR2 SVGAGI. The CDR3 loop reads CASRPFSNQPQHF. CDR3 bases: TGTGCCAGCAGACCGTTTAGCAATCAGCCCCAGCATTTT.

The rearrangement joins TRBV29-1 to TRBJ1-1, with a tentative D call TRBD1 (5 bases). Trimming removed 1 base at V and 6 bases at J, with 9 bases between. The V gene's germline CDR1 is SQVTM and CDR2 ANQGSEA. The CDR3 runs to 12 residues. Here the CDR3 reads CSVEADRSEAFF. The CDR3 bases are TGCAGCGTTGAAGCCGACAGATCTGAAGCTTTCTTT.

This chain joins TRBV27 and TRBJ2-5; no clear D gene. V lost 6 bases to trimming and J lost 3 bases, with 5 bases between them. CDR1 and CDR2 from the germline V gene are MNHEY and SMNVEV (reference sequence). The CDR3 spans 11 residues. The DNA of the CDR3 is TGTGCCAGCAGGAAAGAAGAGACCCAGTACTTC. Protein sequence: CASRKEETQYF.

The chain employs TRBV6-6 and TRBJ2-3; possible D gene TRBD2, 5 bases. Germline V CDR1 and CDR2: MNHNY, SVGAGI (reference sequence). V was pared by 8 bases and J by 0 bases, with 9 bases between. The CDR3 totals 13 residues. The CDR3 sequence is CASARDSTDTQYF. CDR3 in DNA: TGTGCCAGCGCCCGGGATAGCACAGATACGCAGTATTTT.

This clone has more than one count but fewer than ten. The rearrangement links TRBV19 to TRBJ1-1; tentative D call: TRBD1 (5 bases). The CDR3 has 12 residues. Trimming pared 5 bases from V and 7 bases from J, leaving 11 bases between. Germline CDR1 LNHDA, CDR2 SQIVND (reference sequence). DNA for the CDR3: TGTGCCAGTAGTCGGAGGGGTGGTGAAGCTTTCTTT. It is translated as CASSRRGGEAFF.

Written as DNA, the CDR3 is TGTGCCACCAAGGGCCCTGGGGCCAACGTCCTGACTTTC. Amino acids: CATKGPGANVLTF. The chain uses TRBV6-4 and TRBJ2-6, with D hard to call. V was pared by 10 bases and J by 2 bases, with 9 bases between. Germline V gene sequence: CDR1 MRHNA, CDR2 SNTAGT. The CDR3 is made up of 13 amino acids.

Comments on this clone: Other DNA sequences from this sample encode an identical CDR3 as well. V usage is TRBV19 and J usage is TRBJ1-5; D might be TRBD1 (5 bases). The CDR3 loop spans 16 amino acids. Germline CDR1 reads LNHDA; CDR2 reads SQIVND (reference sequence). Trimming removed 3 bases at V and 2 bases at J, with 14 bases between. In DNA, the CDR3 is TGTGCCAGTAGTATTCGAGGGGAGGGTGGCAATCAGCCCCAGCATTTT. Protein: CASSIRGEGGNQPQHF.

The chain couples TRBV5-1 to TRBJ1-4; possibly TRBD1 for D (6 bases). This CDR3 has 16 amino acids. V lost 7 bases to trimming and J lost 6 bases, with 22 bases between them. In germline, CDR1 is SGHRS, CDR2 YFSETQ. The CDR3 spells CASLYPTGAPDEKLFF. In DNA form, the CDR3 reads TGCGCCAGCCTATACCCCACGGGGGCGCCGGATGAAAAACTGTTTTTT.

This clone appeared once. V is TRBV11-2 and J is TRBJ1-6; D unresolved. Trimming removed 2 bases at V and 5 bases at J, with 7 bases between. CDR1 is SGHAT and CDR2 is FQNNGV in the germline V gene. This CDR3 has 14 amino acids. CDR3 in DNA: TGTGCCAGCAGCTTATCCGGACATAATTCACCCCTCCACTTT. Residues: CASSLSGHNSPLHF.

The rearrangement uses TRBV6-4 and TRBJ2-5, with 9 bases that match TRBD1. The V gene end was trimmed by 6 bases and the J gene end by 4 bases; junction bases not matched to a gene: 6. This CDR3 spans 14 amino acids. Germline V gene data show CDR1 as MRHNA and CDR2 as SNTAGT. CDR3 residues: CASSTTGGAETQYF. The CDR3 DNA sequence: TGTGCCAGCAGCACGACAGGGGGGGCAGAGACCCAGTACTTC.

This sequence joins TRBV5-4 and TRBJ2-2, with D possibly matching TRBD2 (6 bases). There are 14 residues in the CDR3. V was trimmed by 5 bases and J by 1 base, leaving 9 bases between them. Germline V gene data show CDR1 as SGHNT and CDR2 as YYREEE (reference sequence). Here the CDR3 reads CASRPGVNTGELFF. CDR3 DNA: TGTGCCAGCAGACCGGGAGTGAACACCGGGGAGCTGTTTTTT. The full variable domain, completed using reference TRBV5-4 and TRBJ2-2, is ETGVTQSPTHLIKTRGQQVTLRCSSQSGHNTVSWYQQALGQGPQFIFQYYREEENGRGNFPPRFSGLQFPNYSSELNVNALELDDSALYLCASRPGVNTGELFFGEGSRLTVL.

The chain employs TRBV10-2 and TRBJ2-3; D is possibly TRBD2 (6 bases). The germline CDR1 and CDR2 sequences are WSHSY and SAAADI. Trimming stripped 7 bases from V and 0 bases from J, with 11 bases between. This CDR3 comprises 14 residues. This chain's CDR3 is CASTPAGSTDTQYF. DNA for the CDR3: TGCGCCAGCACACCGGCGGGGAGCACAGATACGCAGTATTTT.